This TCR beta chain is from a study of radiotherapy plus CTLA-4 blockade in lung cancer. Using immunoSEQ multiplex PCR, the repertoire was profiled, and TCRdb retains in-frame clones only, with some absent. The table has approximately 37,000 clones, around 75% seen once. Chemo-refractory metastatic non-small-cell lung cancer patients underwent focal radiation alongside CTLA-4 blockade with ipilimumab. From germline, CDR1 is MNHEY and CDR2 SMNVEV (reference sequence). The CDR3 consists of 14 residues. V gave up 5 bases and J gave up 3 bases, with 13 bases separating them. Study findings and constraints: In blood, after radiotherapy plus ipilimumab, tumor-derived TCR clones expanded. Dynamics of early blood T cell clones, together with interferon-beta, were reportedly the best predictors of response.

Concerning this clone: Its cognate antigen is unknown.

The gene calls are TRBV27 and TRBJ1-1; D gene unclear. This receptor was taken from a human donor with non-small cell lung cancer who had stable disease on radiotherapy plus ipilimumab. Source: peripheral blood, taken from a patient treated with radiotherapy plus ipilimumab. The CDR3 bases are TGTGCCAGCAGTCTAGTCGGCGGTGACACTGAAGCTTTCTTT. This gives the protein CASSLVGGDTEAFF.